Below, 13 T cell receptor beta chains from the same sample are listed, as sequenced in a study of early T cells in non-severe SARS-CoV-2 infection (TCRdb year 2021). Library prep was done by 5' RACE. TCRdb records NextSeq 500 as the sequencer. TCRdb reran the public reads through fastp at Q25 and MiXCR, keeping productive beta chains. Rows with one shared CDR3 protein collapse into an entry with the most common genes and DNA. In this sample the table shows about 19,000 distinct CDR3 sequences, approximately 4% of which occur a single time. 7.2% of the sample lies in the top ten. Sample: whole blood. These receptors all come from an adult who was a healthcare worker with PCR-confirmed SARS-CoV-2 infection or an uninfected control (not recorded which).

This clonotype was picked up many times. The V gene is TRBV9, the J gene TRBJ2-3; 7 nucleotides align to TRBD1. Germline CDR1 and CDR2: SGDLS and YYNGEE. The ends lost 0 bases at V and 5 bases at J; junction bases unmatched: 3. This CDR3 has 14 amino acids. CDR3 nucleotides: TGTGCCAGCAGCGTAGGACAGGGTATAGATACGCAGTATTTT. Protein sequence: CASSVGQGIDTQYF.

The table lists this clonotype with many counts. V and J are TRBV11-3 and TRBJ2-5; D not certain. Germline V gene data show CDR1 as SGHNT and CDR2 as YENEEA. The V gene lost 3 bases and the J gene lost 5 bases, with 10 bases spanning the gap. This CDR3 is 13 amino acids long. The CDR3 loop is CASSFSTGETQYF. In nucleotides, the CDR3 is TGTGCCAGCAGCTTCTCGACTGGCGAGACCCAGTACTTC.

This clonotype was picked up many times. This chain joins TRBV7-9 and TRBJ1-5, with D tentatively TRBD1 (6 bases). With 4 bases removed from V and 1 base from J, the gap between germline ends came to 14 bases. The CDR3 sequence is 16 residues long. CDR1 SEHNR and CDR2 FQNEAQ come from the germline V gene (reference sequence). CDR3 DNA: TGTGCCAGCAGCTCAGGACGCACAGGGAGCAATCAGCCCCAGCATTTT. Its protein product is CASSSGRTGSNQPQHF.

The gene calls are TRBV5-3 and TRBJ2-2, with D possibly TRBD2 on 5 matching bases. TRBV5-3 is placed among ORFs of uncertain function. This CDR3 is built from 13 residues. V was shortened by 4 bases and J by 7 bases, with 11 bases between the two germline ends. The CDR3 is CARSPYGVGELFF. CDR3 coding DNA: TGTGCCAGAAGCCCGTACGGGGTCGGGGAGCTGTTTTTT.

This clonotype was seen many times. This chain uses TRBV7-2 with TRBJ2-3, with TRBD2 matching over 12 bases. The CDR3 consists of 17 residues. Germline V lookup: CDR1 SGHTA, CDR2 FQGNSA. The V segment lost 4 bases and the J segment 3 bases; nucleotides outside the gene matches: 8. The CDR3 reads CASSSIGLAGFTDTQYF. The DNA of the CDR3 is TGTGCCAGCAGCTCAATCGGACTAGCGGGGTTTACAGATACGCAGTATTTT.

This clonotype rates as medium-sized. The rearrangement uses TRBV5-4 and TRBJ1-1; D ambiguous. The CDR3 runs to 16 residues. V was clipped by 0 bases and J by 3 bases, with 15 bases between them. Per germline, CDR1 SGHNT and CDR2 YYREEE (reference sequence). CDR3 coding DNA: TGTGCCAGCAGCTTGGTCGCCCCTAGCGTGGACACTGAAGCTTTCTTT. It is translated as CASSLVAPSVDTEAFF. Combining the CDR3 with reference TRBV5-4 and TRBJ1-1 gives the whole variable domain ETGVTQSPTHLIKTRGQQVTLRCSSQSGHNTVSWYQQALGQGPQFIFQYYREEENGRGNFPPRFSGLQFPNYSSELNVNALELDDSALYLCASSLVAPSVDTEAFFGQGTRLTVV.

Many counts were recorded for this clonotype. The chain uses TRBV7-9 and TRBJ1-2; D is ambiguous. Deletions cut 6 bases from V and 6 bases from J, with 11 bases between. The germline gives CDR1 SEHNR, CDR2 FQNEAQ (reference sequence). The CDR3 extends over 12 amino acids. Written as DNA, the CDR3 is TGTGCCAGCAGGTTGGGATTTGATGGCTACACCTTC. It yields the protein CASRLGFDGYTF.

This clonotype was detected ten times or more. The chain combines TRBV20-1 with TRBJ2-1, with TRBD2 matching over 10 bases. V gave up 4 bases and J gave up 0 bases; unmatched junction bases: 3. CDR1 is DFQATT, CDR2 SNEGSKA, per germline (reference sequence). The CDR3 runs 15 residues. CDR3 nucleotide sequence: TGCAGTGCTACCTTAGCGGGGGGCTCCTACAATGAGCAGTTCTTC. It yields the protein CSATLAGGSYNEQFF.

This clonotype has a count of ten or more. The chain recombines TRBV20-1 with TRBJ2-5; TRBD1 might be the D (5 bases). The CDR3 contains 13 residues. Germline CDR1 is DFQATT and CDR2 is SNEGSKA (reference sequence). V was trimmed by 5 bases and J by 3 bases, leaving 13 bases between them. The CDR3 region has the DNA TGCAGTGCTGGGGCGGACGAGAAAGAGACCCAGTACTTC. Residues: CSAGADEKETQYF.

This clonotype has at least ten counts. The chain links TRBV5-4 to TRBJ2-1; D is ambiguous. The V and J ends lost 3 bases and 6 bases respectively, with 16 bases between them. Germline V CDR1 and CDR2: SGHNT, YYREEE (reference sequence). The CDR3 consists of 15 residues. CDR3 sequence: CASSYPQGLVNEQFF. CDR3 nucleotide sequence: TGTGCCAGCAGCTATCCTCAAGGGCTGGTCAATGAGCAGTTCTTC.

This clonotype was counted ten times or more. The V call is TRBV15, the J call TRBJ1-6; D is undetermined. Deletions cut 5 bases from V and 6 bases from J, with 14 bases between. Germline V gene sequence: CDR1 LNHNV, CDR2 YYDKDF (reference sequence). The CDR3 totals 15 residues. The CDR3 region is CATSGQKFGNSPLHF. CDR3 in DNA: TGTGCCACCAGCGGGCAGAAGTTCGGTAATTCACCCCTCCACTTT.

This clonotype was counted many times. The chain links TRBV4-2 to TRBJ1-2, with unresolved D. The CDR3 runs to 13 residues. The V end lost 4 bases, the J end lost 3 bases, and 9 bases lay between the germline ends. In germline, CDR1 is LGHNA, CDR2 YNFKEQ. DNA of the CDR3: TGTGCCAGCAGCCGACCCCCCGACTATGGCTACACCTTC. This gives the protein CASSRPPDYGYTF.

This clonotype has a count of ten or more. The chain joins TRBV7-3 to TRBJ2-2; 8 positions match TRBD2. J lost 5 bases, V lost 3 bases, and 14 bases had no gene match. The CDR3 runs 18 residues. Germline CDR1 SGHTA, CDR2 FQGTGA. The CDR3 reads CASSFNAGGINPTGELFF. The CDR3 coding sequence is TGTGCCAGCAGCTTTAATGCGGGGGGTATAAATCCTACCGGGGAGCTGTTTTTT. Supplemented by reference TRBV7-3 and TRBJ2-2, the full variable domain reads GAGVSQTPSNKVTEKGKYVELRCDPISGHTALYWYRQSLGQGPEFLIYFQGTGAADDSGLPNDRFFAVRPEGSVSTLKIQRTERGDSAVYLCASSFNAGGINPTGELFFGEGSRLTVL.